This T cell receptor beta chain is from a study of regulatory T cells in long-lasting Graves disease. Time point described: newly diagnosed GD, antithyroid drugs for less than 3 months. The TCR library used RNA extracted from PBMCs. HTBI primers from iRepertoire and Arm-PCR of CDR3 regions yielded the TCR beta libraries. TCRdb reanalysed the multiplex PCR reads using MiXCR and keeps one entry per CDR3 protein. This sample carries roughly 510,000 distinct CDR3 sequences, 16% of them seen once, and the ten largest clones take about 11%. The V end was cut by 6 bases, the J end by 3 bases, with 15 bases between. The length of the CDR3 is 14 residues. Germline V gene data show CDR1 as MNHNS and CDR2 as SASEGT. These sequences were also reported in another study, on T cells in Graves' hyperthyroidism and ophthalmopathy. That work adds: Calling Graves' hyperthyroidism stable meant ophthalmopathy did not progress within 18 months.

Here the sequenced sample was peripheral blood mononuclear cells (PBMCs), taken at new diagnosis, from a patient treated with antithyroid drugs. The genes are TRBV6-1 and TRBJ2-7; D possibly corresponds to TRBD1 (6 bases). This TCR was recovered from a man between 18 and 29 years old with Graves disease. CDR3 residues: CASSSTGMGYEQYF. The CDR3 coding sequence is TGTGCCAGCAGCTCGACAGGTATGGGCTACGAGCAGTACTTC.